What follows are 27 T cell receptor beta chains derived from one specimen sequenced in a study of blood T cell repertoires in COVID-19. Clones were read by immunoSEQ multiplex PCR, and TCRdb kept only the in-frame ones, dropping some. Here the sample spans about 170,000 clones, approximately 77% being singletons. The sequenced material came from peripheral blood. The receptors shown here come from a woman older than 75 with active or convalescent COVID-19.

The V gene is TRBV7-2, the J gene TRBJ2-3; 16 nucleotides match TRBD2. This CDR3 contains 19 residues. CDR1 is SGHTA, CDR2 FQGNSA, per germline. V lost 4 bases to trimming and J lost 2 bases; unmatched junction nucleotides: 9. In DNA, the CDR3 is TGTGCCAGCAGCTACCCCGGGACTAGCGGGAGGGAACACACAGATACGCAGTATTTT. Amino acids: CASSYPGTSGREHTDTQYF.

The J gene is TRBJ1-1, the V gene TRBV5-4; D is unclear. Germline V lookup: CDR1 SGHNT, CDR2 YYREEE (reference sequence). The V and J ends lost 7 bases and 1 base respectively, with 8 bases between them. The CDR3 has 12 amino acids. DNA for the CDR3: TGTGCCAGCTTCTCAGGGAACACTGAAGCTTTCTTT. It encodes CASFSGNTEAFF.

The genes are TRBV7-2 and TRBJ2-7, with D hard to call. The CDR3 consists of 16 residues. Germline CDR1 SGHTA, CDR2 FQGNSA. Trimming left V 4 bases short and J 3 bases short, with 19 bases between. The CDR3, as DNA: TGTGCCAGCAGCTCGAGAAAATCAGGCCTCCACTACGAGCAGTACTTC. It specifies CASSSRKSGLHYEQYF. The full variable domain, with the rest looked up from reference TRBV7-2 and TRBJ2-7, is GAGVSQSPSNKVTEKGKDVELRCDPISGHTALYWYRQSLGQGLEFLIYFQGNSAPDKSGLPSDRFSAERTGGSVSTLTIQRTQQEDSAVYLCASSSRKSGLHYEQYFGPGTRLTVT.

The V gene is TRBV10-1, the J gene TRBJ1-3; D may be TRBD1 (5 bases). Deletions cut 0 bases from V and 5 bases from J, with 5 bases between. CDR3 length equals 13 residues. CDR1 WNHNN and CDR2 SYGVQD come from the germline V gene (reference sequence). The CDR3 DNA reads TGCGCCAGCAGTGAGTCGGGGCGAAACACCATATATTTT. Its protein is CASSESGRNTIYF.

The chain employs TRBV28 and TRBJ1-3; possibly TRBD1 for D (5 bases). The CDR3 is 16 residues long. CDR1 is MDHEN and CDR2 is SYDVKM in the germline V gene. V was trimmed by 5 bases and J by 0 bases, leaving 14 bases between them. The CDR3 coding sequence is TGTGCCAGCAGTCACCGGGACTCAAGCTCTGGAAACACCATATATTTT. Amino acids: CASSHRDSSSGNTIYF.

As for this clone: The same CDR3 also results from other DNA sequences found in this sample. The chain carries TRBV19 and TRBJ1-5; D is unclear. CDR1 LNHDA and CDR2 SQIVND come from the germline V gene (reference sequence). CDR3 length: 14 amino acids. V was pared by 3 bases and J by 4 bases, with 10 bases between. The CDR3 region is CASSILQDNQPQHF. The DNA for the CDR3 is TGTGCCAGTAGTATTCTCCAGGATAATCAGCCCCAGCATTTT.

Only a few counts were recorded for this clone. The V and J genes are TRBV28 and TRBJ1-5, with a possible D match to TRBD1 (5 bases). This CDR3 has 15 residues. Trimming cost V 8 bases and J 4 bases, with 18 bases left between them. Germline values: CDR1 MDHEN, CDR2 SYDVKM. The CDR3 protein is CASLGPGGWNQPQHF. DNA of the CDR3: TGTGCCAGCTTAGGTCCGGGGGGATGGAATCAGCCCCAGCATTTT. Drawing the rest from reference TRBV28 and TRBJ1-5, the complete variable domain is DVKVTQSSRYLVKRTGEKVFLECVQDMDHENMFWYRQDPGLGLRLIYFSYDVKMKEKGDIPEGYSVSREKKERFSLILESASTNQTSMYLCASLGPGGWNQPQHFGDGTRLSIL.

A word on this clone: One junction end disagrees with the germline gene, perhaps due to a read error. Here the CDR3 DNA reads TGTGCCAGCAGCTTATTCGGTTGGGCTTCTAGCGGGTCTGACAATGGGCAGTTCTTC. As protein: CASSLFGWASSGSDNGQFF. This chain joins TRBV7-3 and TRBJ2-1; TRBD2 matches 8 bases. Germline CDR1 is SGHTA and CDR2 is FQGTGA. There are 19 residues in the CDR3.

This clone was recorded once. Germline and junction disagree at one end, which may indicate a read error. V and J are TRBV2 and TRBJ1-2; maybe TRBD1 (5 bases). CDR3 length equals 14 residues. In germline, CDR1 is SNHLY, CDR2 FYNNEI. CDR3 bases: TGTGCCAGCAGCGAAGGGACTGCTAACTATGGCTACACCTTC. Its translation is CASSEGTANYGYTF.

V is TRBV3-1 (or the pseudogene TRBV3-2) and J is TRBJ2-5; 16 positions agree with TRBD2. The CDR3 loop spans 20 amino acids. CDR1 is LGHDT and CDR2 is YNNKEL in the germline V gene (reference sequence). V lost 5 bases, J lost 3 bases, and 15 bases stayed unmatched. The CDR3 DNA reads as TGTGCCAGCAGCTTCCAAGTCCCGGGACTAGCGGGAGGGCGCGAAGAGACCCAGTACTTC. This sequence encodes CASSFQVPGLAGGREETQYF.

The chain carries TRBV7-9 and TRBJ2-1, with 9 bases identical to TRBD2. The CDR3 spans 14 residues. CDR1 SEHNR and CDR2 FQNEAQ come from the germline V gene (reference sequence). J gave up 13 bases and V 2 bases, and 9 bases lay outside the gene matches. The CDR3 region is CASSLSSGTSYQFF. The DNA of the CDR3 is TGTGCCAGCAGCTTATCTAGCGGGACTTCCTACCAGTTCTTC.

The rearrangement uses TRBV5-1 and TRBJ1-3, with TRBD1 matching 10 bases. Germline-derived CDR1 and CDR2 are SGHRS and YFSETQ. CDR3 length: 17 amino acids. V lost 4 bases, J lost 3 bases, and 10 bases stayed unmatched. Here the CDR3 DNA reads TGCGCCAGCAGCACAGCCGGGACAGGGGTCGGTGGAAACACCATATATTTT. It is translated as CASSTAGTGVGGNTIYF.

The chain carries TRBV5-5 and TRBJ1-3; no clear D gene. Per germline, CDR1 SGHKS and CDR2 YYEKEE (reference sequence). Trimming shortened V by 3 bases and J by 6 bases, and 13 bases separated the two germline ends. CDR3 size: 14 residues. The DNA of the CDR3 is TGTGCCAGCAGCTCTTACAGCCTACAAAACACCATATATTTT. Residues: CASSSYSLQNTIYF.

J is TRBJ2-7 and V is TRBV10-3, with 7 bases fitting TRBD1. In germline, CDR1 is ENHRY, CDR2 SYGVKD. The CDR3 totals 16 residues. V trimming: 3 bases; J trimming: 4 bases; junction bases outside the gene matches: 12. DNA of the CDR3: TGTGCCATCAGTGACCCCACAGGGGTGAGGGGATACGAGCAGTACTTC. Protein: CAISDPTGVRGYEQYF.

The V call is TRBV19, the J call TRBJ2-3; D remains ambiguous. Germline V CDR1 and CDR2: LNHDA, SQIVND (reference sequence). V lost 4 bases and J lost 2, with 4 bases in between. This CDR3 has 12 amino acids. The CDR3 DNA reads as TGTGCCAGTAGTACCAACACAGATACGCAGTATTTT. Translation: CASSTNTDTQYF. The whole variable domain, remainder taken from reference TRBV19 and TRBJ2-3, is DGGITQSPKYLFRKEGQNVTLSCEQNLNHDAMYWYRQDPGQGLRLIYYSQIVNDFQKGDIAEGYSVSREKKESFPLTVTSAQKNPTAFYLCASSTNTDTQYFGPGTRLTVL.

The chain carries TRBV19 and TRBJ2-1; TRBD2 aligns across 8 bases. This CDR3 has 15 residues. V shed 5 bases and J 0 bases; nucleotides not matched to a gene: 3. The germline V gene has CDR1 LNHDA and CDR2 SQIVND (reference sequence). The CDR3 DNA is TGTGCCAGTAGTCCACTAGCGGACTCCTACAATGAGCAGTTCTTC. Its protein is CASSPLADSYNEQFF.

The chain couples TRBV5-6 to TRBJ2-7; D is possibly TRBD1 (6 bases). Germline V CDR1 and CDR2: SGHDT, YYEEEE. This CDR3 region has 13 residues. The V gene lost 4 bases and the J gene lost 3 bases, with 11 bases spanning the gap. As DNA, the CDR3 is TGTGCCAGCAGCGACGACAGGTACTACGAGCAGTACTTC. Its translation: CASSDDRYYEQYF.

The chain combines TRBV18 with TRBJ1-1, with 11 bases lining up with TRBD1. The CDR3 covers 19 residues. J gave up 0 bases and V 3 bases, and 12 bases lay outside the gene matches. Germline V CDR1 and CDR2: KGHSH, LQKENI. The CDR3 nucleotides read TGTGCCAGCTCACCGCTAGACACCGGGACAGGGGGGATGAACACTGAAGCTTTCTTT. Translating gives CASSPLDTGTGGMNTEAFF.

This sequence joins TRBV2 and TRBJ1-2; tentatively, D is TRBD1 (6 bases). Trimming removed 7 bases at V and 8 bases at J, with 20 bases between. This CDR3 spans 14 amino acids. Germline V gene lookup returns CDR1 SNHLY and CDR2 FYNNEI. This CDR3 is CASTPLGAGEGYTF. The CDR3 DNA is TGTGCCAGCACACCCCTGGGGGCAGGGGAAGGCTACACCTTC.

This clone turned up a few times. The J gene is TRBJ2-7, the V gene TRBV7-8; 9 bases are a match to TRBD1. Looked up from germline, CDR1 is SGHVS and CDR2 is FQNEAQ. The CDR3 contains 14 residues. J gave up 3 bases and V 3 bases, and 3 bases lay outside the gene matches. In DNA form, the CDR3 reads TGTGCCAGCAGCTTGGGACAGGGTTACTACGAGCAGTACTTC. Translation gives CASSLGQGYYEQYF.

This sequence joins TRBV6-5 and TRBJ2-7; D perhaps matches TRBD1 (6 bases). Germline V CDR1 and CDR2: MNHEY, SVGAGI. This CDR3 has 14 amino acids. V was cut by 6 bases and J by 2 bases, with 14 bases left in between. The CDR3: CASRLPGTPYEQYF. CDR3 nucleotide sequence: TGTGCCAGCAGGCTACCCGGGACACCCTACGAGCAGTACTTC.

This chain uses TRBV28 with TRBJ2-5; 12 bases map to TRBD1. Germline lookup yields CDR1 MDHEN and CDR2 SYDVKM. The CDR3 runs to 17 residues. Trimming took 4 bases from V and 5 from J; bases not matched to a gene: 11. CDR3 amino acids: CASSSYTRDRGRETQYF. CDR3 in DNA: TGTGCCAGCAGTTCATATACCCGGGACAGGGGGCGGGAGACCCAGTACTTC.

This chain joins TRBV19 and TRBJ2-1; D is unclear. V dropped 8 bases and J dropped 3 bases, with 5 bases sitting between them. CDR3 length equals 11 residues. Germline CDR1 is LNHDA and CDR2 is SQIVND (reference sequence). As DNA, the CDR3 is TGTGCCAGTCACAGCTACAATGAGCAGTTCTTC. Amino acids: CASHSYNEQFF.

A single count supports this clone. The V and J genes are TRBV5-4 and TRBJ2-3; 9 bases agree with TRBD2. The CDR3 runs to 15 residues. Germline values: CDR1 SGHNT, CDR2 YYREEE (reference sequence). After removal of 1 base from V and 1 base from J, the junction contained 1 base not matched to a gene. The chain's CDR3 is CASSLIAGGTDTQYF. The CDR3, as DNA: TGTGCCAGCAGCTTGATAGCGGGAGGCACAGATACGCAGTATTTT.

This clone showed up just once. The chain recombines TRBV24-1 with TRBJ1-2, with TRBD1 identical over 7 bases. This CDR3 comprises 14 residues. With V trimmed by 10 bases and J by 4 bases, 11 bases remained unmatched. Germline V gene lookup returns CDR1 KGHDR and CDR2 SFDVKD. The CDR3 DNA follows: TGTGCCACAAGACTTACAGGGGCTCCCTATGGCTACACCTTC. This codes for CATRLTGAPYGYTF.

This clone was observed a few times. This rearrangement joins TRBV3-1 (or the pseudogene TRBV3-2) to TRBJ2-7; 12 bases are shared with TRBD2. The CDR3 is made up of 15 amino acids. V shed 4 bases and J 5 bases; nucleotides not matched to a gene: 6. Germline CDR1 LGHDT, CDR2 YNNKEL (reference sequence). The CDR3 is CASSRRLAGVHEQYF. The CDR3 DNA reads TGTGCCAGCAGCCGAAGACTAGCGGGAGTACACGAGCAGTACTTC.

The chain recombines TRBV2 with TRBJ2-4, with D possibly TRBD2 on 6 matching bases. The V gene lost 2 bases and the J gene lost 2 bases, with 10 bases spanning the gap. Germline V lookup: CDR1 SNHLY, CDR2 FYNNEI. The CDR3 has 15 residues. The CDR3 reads CASSEIRTTKNIQYF. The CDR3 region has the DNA TGTGCCAGCAGTGAAATTCGGACTACCAAAAACATTCAGTACTTC.